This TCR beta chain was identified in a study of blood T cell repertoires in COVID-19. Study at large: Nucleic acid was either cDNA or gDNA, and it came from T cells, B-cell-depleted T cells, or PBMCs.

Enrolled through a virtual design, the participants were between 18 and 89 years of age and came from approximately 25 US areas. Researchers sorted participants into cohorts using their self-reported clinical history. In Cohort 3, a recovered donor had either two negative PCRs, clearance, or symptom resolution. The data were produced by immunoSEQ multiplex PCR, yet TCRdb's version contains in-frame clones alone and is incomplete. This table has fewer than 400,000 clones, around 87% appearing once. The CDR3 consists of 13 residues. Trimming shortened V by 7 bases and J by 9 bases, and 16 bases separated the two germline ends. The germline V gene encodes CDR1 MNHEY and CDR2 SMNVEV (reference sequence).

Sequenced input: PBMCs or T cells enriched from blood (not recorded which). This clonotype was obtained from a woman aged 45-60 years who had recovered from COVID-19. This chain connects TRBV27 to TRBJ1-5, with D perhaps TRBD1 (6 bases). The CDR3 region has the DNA TGTGCCAGCACCCCGACAGGCATCGGGCCCCAGCATTTT. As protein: CASTPTGIGPQHF.